The rows below give T cell receptor beta chains drawn from one sample of a study of blood T cell repertoires in COVID-19. Using immunoSEQ multiplex PCR, the repertoire was profiled, and TCRdb retains in-frame clones only, with some absent. Among some 140,000 clones listed, about 90% were seen once. Sequencing was performed on peripheral blood. The receptors stem from a man aged 50-59 years with acute or convalescent COVID-19. Each CDR3 is given without its conserved first and last residue.

>TRBJ2-7|TRBV2
ASSEEGRGLYEQY
>TRBJ1-1|TRBV27
ASRDTNTEAF
>TRBJ1-4|TRBV28
ASRLTAINEKLF
>TRBJ2-5|TRBV6-1
ASSDVETQY
>TRBJ1-1|TRBV6-2/TRBV6-3
ASSYSTVNTEAF
>TRBJ2-5|TRBV7-2
ASSLVGEETQY
>TRBJ1-4|TRBV7-2
ASSLDWGQLF
>TRBJ2-7|TRBV3-1/TRBV3-2
ASSLSGSLYEQY
>TRBJ2-2|TRBV19
ASSIVLAGVGELF
>TRBJ1-5|TRBV4-1
ASSQDPGGNQPQH
>TRBJ2-3|TRBV18
ASSPGLAGTDTQY
>TRBJ1-1|TRBV28
ATKITAEAF
>TRBJ2-2|TRBV6-5
ASRGTGGAIGELF
>TRBJ2-7|TRBV7-2
ASSLVGDNSYEQY
>TRBJ1-2|TRBV29-1
SVDSGGSNYGYT